The clone carrying this T cell receptor beta chain was picked up a small number of times. Trimming cost V 5 bases and J 5 bases; bases outside gene matches: 7. From germline, CDR1 is SEHNR and CDR2 FQNEAQ (reference sequence). CDR3 length: 15 amino acids. This specimen belongs to a study of T-cell reconstitution after alpha-beta-depleted transplantation in children. Researchers prepared the TCRbeta library using unique molecular identifiers, the study reports. One entry per CDR3 protein results from TCRdb running MiXCR on the PCR reads. The sample lists about 350,000 distinct CDR3 sequences, approximately 12% occurring once.

Sequencing was performed on PBMCs, taken from the stem cell graft. The TCR sequence derives from a human donor who donated a stem cell graft to a child with Fanconi anemia. The V call is TRBV7-9, the J call TRBJ2-3, with 10 bases identical to TRBD1. The DNA for the CDR3 is TGTGCCAGCAGCGAGGGGACAGGGGTACTAGATACGCAGTATTTT. Encoded protein: CASSEGTGVLDTQYF.